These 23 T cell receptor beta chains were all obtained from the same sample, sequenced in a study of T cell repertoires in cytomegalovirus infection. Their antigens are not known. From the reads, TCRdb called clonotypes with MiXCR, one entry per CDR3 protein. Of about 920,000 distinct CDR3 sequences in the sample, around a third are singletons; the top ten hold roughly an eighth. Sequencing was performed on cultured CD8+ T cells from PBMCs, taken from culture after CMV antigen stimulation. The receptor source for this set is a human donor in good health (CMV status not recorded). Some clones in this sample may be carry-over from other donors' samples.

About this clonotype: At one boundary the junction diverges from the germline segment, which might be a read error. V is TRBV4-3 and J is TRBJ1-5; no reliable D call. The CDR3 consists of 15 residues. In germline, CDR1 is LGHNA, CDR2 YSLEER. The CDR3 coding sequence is TGCGCCAGCAGCCAAGGTCAGAATAGCAATCAGCTCCAGCATTTT. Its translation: CASSQGQNSNQLQHF.

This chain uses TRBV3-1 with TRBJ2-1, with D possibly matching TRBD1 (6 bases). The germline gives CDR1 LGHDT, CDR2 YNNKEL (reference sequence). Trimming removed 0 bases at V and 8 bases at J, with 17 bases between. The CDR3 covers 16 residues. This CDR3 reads CASSQEGQRLIDEQFF. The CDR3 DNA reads TGTGCCAGCAGCCAAGAAGGACAGCGATTGATCGATGAGCAGTTCTTC.

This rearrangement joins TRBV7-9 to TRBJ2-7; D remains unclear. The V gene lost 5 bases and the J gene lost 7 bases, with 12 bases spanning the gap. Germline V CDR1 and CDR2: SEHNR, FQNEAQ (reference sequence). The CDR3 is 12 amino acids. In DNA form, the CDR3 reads TGTGCCAGCAGCCCCCGGGCTCAGGAGCAGTACTTC. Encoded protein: CASSPRAQEQYF.

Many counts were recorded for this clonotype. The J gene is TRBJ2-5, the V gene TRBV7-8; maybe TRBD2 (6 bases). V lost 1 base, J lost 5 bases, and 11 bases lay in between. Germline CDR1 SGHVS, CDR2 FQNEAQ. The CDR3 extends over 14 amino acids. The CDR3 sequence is CASSLVLAKETQYF. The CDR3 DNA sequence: TGTGCCAGCAGCTTAGTCCTAGCGAAGGAGACCCAGTACTTC.

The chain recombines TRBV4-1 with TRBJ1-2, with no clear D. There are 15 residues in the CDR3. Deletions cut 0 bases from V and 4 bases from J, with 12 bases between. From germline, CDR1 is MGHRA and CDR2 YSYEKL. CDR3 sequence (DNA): TGCGCCAGCAGCCAAGACCGTGGCAGCCCCTATGGCTACACCTTC. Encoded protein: CASSQDRGSPYGYTF.

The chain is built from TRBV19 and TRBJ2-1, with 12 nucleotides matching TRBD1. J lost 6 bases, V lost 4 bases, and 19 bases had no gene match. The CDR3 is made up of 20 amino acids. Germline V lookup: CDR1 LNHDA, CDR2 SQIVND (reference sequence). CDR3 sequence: CASSKVGWDRGPNWGNEQFF. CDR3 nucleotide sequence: TGTGCCAGTAGTAAAGTAGGGTGGGACAGGGGGCCTAATTGGGGCAATGAGCAGTTCTTC.

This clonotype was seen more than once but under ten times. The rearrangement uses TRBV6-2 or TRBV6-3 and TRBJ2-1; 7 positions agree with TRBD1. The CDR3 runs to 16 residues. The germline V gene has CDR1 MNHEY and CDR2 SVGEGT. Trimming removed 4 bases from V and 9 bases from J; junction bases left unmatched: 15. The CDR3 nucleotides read TGTGCCAGCAGTTTTCTTCGTACAGGGGCCGGAGCTGAGCAGTTCTTC. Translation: CASSFLRTGAGAEQFF.

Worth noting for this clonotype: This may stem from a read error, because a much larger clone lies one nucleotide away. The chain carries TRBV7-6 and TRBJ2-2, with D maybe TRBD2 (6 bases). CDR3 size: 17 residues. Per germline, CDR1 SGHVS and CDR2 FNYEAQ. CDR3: CASSPTPGLLYTRELFF. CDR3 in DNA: TGTGCCAGCAGCCCCACCCCGGGACTCCTTTACACCAGGGAGCTGTTTTTT. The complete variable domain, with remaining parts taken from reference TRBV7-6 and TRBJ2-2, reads GAGVSQSPRYKVTKRGQDVALRCDPISGHVSLYWYRQALGQGPEFLTYFNYEAQQDKSGLPNDRFSAERPEGSISTLTIQRTEQRDSAMYRCASSPTPGLLYTRELFFGEGSRLTVL.

The DNA for the CDR3 is TGCGCCAGCAGCCAAGATCTTAGGTGGGGATCTGAAGCTTTCTTT. Translated, it gives CASSQDLRWGSEAFF. This sequence joins TRBV4-3 and TRBJ1-1; D uncertain. With 0 bases removed from V and 6 bases from J, the gap between germline ends came to 14 bases. The CDR3 runs to 15 residues. From germline, CDR1 is LGHNA and CDR2 YSLEER.

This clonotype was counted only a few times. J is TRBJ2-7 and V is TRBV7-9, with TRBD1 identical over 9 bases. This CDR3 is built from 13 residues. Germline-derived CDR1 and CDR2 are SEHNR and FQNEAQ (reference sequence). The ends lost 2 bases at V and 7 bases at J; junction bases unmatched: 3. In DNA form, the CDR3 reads TGTGCCAGCAGCTTACCCGGGACAGGGGAGCAGTACTTC. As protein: CASSLPGTGEQYF.

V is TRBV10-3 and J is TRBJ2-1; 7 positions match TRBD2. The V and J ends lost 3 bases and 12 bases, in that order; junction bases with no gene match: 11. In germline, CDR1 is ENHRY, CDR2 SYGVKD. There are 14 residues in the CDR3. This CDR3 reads CAISEHGSGAGQFF. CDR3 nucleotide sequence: TGTGCCATCAGTGAACACGGCAGCGGGGCGGGGCAGTTCTTC.

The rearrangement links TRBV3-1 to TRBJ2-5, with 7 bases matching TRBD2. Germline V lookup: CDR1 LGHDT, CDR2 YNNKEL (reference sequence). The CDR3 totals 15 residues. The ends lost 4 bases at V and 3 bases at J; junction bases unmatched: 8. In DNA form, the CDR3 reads TGTGCCAGCAGCCTCTCGGGAGGACTAGAAGAGACCCAGTACTTC. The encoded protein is CASSLSGGLEETQYF.

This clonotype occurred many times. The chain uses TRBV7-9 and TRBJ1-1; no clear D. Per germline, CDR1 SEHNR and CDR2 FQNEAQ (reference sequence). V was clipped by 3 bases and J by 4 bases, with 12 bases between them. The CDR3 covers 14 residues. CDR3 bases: TGTGCCAGCAGCTTGGCGGGCTTGAGCACTGAAGCTTTCTTT. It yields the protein CASSLAGLSTEAFF.

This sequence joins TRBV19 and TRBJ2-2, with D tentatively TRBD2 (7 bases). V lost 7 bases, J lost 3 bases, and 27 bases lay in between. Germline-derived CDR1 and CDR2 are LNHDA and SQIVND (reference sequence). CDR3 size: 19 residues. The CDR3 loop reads CASTPSRIRGAQDTGELFF. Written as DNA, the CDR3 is TGTGCCAGTACCCCATCCAGGATACGGGGGGCGCAGGACACCGGGGAGCTGTTTTTT.

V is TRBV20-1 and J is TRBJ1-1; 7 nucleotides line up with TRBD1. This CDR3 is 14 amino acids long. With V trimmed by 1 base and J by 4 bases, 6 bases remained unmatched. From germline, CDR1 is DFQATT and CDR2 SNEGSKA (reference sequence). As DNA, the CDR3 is TGCAGTGCTAGAGTCATAGGGGGCGGCACTGAAGCTTTCTTT. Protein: CSARVIGGGTEAFF.

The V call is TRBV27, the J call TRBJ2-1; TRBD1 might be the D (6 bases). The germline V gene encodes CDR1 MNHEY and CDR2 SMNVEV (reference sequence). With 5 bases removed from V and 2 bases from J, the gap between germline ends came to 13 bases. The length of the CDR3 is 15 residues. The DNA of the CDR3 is TGTGCCAGCAGTCCGACGACAGGTCCCTACAATGAGCAGTTCTTC. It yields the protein CASSPTTGPYNEQFF.

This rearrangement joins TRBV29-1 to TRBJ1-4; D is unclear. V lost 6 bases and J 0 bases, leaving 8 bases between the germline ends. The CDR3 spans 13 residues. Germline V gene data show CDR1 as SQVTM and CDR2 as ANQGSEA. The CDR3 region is CSVVETTNEKLFF. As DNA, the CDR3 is TGCAGCGTGGTGGAGACAACTAATGAAAAACTGTTTTTT.

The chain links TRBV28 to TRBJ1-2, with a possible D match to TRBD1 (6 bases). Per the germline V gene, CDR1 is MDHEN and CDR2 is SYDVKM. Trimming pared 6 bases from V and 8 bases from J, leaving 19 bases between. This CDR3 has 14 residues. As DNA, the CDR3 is TGTGCCAGCAGCCCGGACAGTACCCTATGGGGCTACACCTTC. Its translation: CASSPDSTLWGYTF.

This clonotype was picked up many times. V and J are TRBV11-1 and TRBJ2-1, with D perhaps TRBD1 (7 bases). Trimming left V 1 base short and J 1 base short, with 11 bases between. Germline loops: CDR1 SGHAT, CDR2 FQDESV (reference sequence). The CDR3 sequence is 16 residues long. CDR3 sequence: CASSLGQGGSYNEQFF. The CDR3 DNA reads TGTGCCAGCAGCTTAGGACAGGGAGGATCCTACAATGAGCAGTTCTTC.

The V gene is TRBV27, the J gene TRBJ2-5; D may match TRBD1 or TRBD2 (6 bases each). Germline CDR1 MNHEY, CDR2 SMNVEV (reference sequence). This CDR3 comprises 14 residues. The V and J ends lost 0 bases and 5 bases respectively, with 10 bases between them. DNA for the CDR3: TGTGCCAGCAGTTTATCCAGAGGGGGGGAGACCCAGTACTTC. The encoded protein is CASSLSRGGETQYF.

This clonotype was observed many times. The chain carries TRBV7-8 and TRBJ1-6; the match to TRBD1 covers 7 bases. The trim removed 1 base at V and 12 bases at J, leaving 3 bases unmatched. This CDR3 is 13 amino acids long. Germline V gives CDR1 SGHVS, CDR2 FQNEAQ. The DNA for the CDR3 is TGTGCCAGCAGCTTAGGACAGGGAAAACCCCTCCACTTT. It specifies CASSLGQGKPLHF.

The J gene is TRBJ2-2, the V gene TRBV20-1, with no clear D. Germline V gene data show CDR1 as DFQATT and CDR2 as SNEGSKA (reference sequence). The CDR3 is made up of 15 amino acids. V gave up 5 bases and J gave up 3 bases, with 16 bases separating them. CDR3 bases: TGCAGTGCTCGACGGGCCCGCCGGGACACCGGGGAGCTGTTTTTT. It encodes CSARRARRDTGELFF.

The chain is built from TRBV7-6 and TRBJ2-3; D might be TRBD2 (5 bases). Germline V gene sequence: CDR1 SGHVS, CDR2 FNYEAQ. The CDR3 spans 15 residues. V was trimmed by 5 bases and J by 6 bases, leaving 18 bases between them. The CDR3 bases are TGTGCCAGCAGCAAGGCAGCGGACCCTTGGGATACGCAGTATTTT. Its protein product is CASSKAADPWDTQYF.